The entry that follows covers one T cell receptor (beta chain) sequence. Its target antigen remains unknown. Base qualities are missing; no much larger clone stands one base away. The source of the sample is a study of T cell repertoires in cytomegalovirus infection (dated by TCRdb to the late 2010s). Describing the broader study: The HLA type of each donor mattered for the analysis, because public TCR beta signatures pointed to carriage of CMV infection along with the matching HLA type. Study-wide conclusions, independent of this receptor: In both this cohort and an independent cohort of several hundred donors, the cumulative frequency of public TCR beta family members distinguished carriers of CMV infection plus the relevant HLA type. The ex vivo response was dominated by HLA-C-restricted CMV-specific TCR beta clonotypes, which also provided the single most frequent clonotype in two of eight donors.

The CDR3 measures 16 amino acids from cysteine to phenylalanine. The read is trimmed to its CDR3 DNA, 48 bases read in frame from base 1. A distance of 19 bases separates the germline ends of V and J, which lose 5 bases and 5 bases respectively. The CDR1 and CDR2 encoded by the germline V gene (reference sequence) are MNHNY and SVGAGI. The instrument was an Illumina HiSeq 1500. TCRdb reprocessed the public reads (quality trimming at Q25 with fastp, clone calling with MiXCR) and kept in-frame beta chains. Merged by CDR3 protein, the rows form single entries marked with the most common genes and DNA. Across this sample there are about 230,000 distinct CDR3 sequences, with under 25% seen only once. The leading ten clones occupy roughly 20% of the sample.

This sequence originates from a human donor in good health (CMV status not recorded). Some clones in this sample may be carry-over from other donors' samples. The sample was CD8+ T cells from PBMCs. This chain joins TRBV6-6 to TRBJ2-1; the D segment might be TRBD1 or TRBD2, since each matches 5 bases. At the DNA level, the sequence is TGTGCCAGCAGTAACGCCAGGGCCGGGATAAACAATGAGCAGTTCTTC. It translates to CASSNARAGINNEQFF.